This TCR beta chain was observed in a study of cytotoxic CD8 clonotypes in ibrutinib-treated CLL. TCRdb's copy holds only in-frame clones and misses some; the assay was immunoSEQ multiplex PCR. The sample has over 25,000 clones, 62% seen once. V lost 0 bases to trimming and J lost 8 bases; unmatched junction nucleotides: 10. The CDR3 has 17 residues. Per germline, CDR1 MGHRA and CDR2 YSYEKL. The TCR was taken from a human donor with chronic lymphocytic leukemia. Here the sequenced sample was PBMCs, taken before ibrutinib treatment. The chain carries TRBV4-1 and TRBJ2-2, with TRBD2 matching 9 bases. The DNA for the CDR3 is TGCGCCAGCAGCCAAGACCCCGCGGGAGGGCTGGATGGGGAGCTGTTTTTT. It yields the protein CASSQDPAGGLDGELFF.